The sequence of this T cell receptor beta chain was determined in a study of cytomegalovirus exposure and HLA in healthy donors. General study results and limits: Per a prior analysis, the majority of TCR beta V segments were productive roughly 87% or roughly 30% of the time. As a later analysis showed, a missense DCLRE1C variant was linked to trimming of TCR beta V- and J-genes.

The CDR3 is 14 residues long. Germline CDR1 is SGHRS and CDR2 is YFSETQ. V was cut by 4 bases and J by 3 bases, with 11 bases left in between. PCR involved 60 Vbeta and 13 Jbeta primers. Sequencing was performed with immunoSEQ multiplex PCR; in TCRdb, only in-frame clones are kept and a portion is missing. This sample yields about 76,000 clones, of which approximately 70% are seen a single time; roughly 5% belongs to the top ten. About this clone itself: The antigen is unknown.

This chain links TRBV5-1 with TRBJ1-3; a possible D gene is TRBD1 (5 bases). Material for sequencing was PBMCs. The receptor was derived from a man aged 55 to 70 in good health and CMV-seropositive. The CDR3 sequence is CASSGQGRGNTIYF. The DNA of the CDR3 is TGCGCCAGCAGCGGGCAGGGCCGTGGAAACACCATATATTTT.